These T cell receptor beta chains were read from a single sample in a study of cytomegalovirus exposure and HLA in healthy donors. Assay used: immunoSEQ multiplex PCR; TCRdb lists only in-frame clones, some missing. The sample lists 30,000 to 40,000 clones, roughly two fifths occurring once. The sequencing sample was made of PBMCs. These receptors came from a woman aged 45-65 years in good health and CMV-seronegative. Both conserved end residues are part of each CDR3. A D gene is named only where the DNA matches it firmly. Clone size is shown for a subset of rows, as once, few, many or a class of expanded clone.

>TRBV7-9|-|TRBJ2-7|-
TGTGCCAGCAGCTTAGGTGAGGCCCTCTACGAGCAGTACTTC
CASSLGEALYEQYF
>TRBV4-2|few|TRBJ2-1|TRBD2
TGTGCCAGCAGTTCCTCCCATAGCGGGATGAGCAATGAGCAGTTCTTC
CASSSSHSGMSNEQFF
>TRBV5-1|-|TRBJ2-2|-
TGCGCCAGCAGCGTGGGAGGCACCGGGGAGCTGTTTTTT
CASSVGGTGELFF
>TRBV9|-|TRBJ2-3|-
TGTGCCAGCAGCGACCGGAGGCAGGCGGGCCCCTTCACAGATACGCAGTATTTT
CASSDRRQAGPFTDTQYF
>TRBV6-5|few|TRBJ1-2|-
TGTGCCAGCAGTTATGGGGGCTTCGACTATGGCTACACCTTC
CASSYGGFDYGYTF
>TRBV5-1|few|TRBJ2-2|TRBD1
TGCGCCAGCAGCTTGGCGACAGGGGACACCGGGGAGCTGTTTTTT
CASSLATGDTGELFF
>TRBV6-1|few|TRBJ2-3|-
TGTGCCAGCCGGTCGGCGGGGGCGGGCACAGATACGCAGTATTTT
CASRSAGAGTDTQYF
>TRBV14|-|TRBJ2-3|TRBD1
TGTGCCAGCAGCCAGGCCGGGACAGAGATGAGAAGGGCAGATACGCAGTATTTT
CASSQAGTEMRRADTQYF
>TRBV9|few|TRBJ2-3|TRBD1
TGTGCCAGCAGCGTTGGGAACAGGGGGACAGATACGCAGTATTTT
CASSVGNRGTDTQYF
>TRBV9|-|TRBJ1-1|TRBD1
TGTGCCAGCAGCCCCAACAGGGGGCTGTTGAACACTGAAGCTTTCTTT
CASSPNRGLLNTEAFF
>TRBV6-5|-|TRBJ2-5|TRBD2
TGTGCCAGCAGTTCAGCGGGGGAAGAGACCCAGTACTTC
CASSSAGEETQYF
>TRBV28|-|TRBJ2-3|-
TGTGCCAGCAGTTTGGACATGAGCACAGATACGCAGTATTTT
CASSLDMSTDTQYF
>TRBV7-9|-|TRBJ1-2|-
TGTGCCAGCAGCTTGTTGGGGGGAGCTAACTATGGCTACACCTTC
CASSLLGGANYGYTF
>TRBV19|few|TRBJ2-7|-
TGTGCCAGTAGTTGGGACTCCTCCTACGAGCAGTACTTC
CASSWDSSYEQYF
>TRBV5-6|few|TRBJ2-7|-
TGTGCCAGCAGCTTCCCAGGGGCCAGCTCCTACGAGCAGTACTTC
CASSFPGASSYEQYF
>TRBV12-2|few|TRBJ1-1|-
TGTGCAAGTCGCTTAAAGTGGCAGGGTAACGAAGCTTTCTTT
CASRLKWQGNEAFF
>TRBV18|few|TRBJ2-3|TRBD2
TGTGCCAGCTCACCATCGGGACTAGCGGGACTAACAGATACGCAGTATTTT
CASSPSGLAGLTDTQYF
>TRBV6-1|-|TRBJ2-7|TRBD1
TGTGCCAGCACCGGGACAGGGGCCTACGAGCAGTACTTC
CASTGTGAYEQYF
>TRBV5-1|-|TRBJ2-6|-
TGCGCCAGCAGCTTCTCAGGCTCAGGGGCCAACGTCCTGACTTTC
CASSFSGSGANVLTF
>TRBV30|-|TRBJ1-2|-
TGTGCCTGGAGTGTGCAGGGAACCTATGGCTACACCTTC
CAWSVQGTYGYTF
>TRBV6-1|few|TRBJ1-2|TRBD1
TGTGCCAGCAGTGAGACAGGGACCTATGGCTACACCTTC
CASSETGTYGYTF
>TRBV15|-|TRBJ1-1|TRBD1
TGTGCCACCAGCAGAGATATTAGAGCAGGACAGGGACTCGAAGCTTTCTTT
CATSRDIRAGQGLEAFF
>TRBV28|few|TRBJ1-6|-
TGTGCCAGCAGCTTACAGGGAAACCATAATTCACCCCTCCACTTT
CASSLQGNHNSPLHF
>TRBV5-1|few|TRBJ2-7|TRBD1
TGCGCCAGCAGCCCGGGACAGAAGCTTTACGAGCAGTACTTC
CASSPGQKLYEQYF
>TRBV18|-|TRBJ2-5|TRBD2
TGTGCCAGCTCACCACCGACGGGAGGAGAGACCCAGTACTTC
CASSPPTGGETQYF
>TRBV7-3|few|TRBJ2-1|TRBD1
TGTGCCAGCAGCTATTCCGGGACAGGGGAAAGGGGTGAGCAGTTCTTC
CASSYSGTGERGEQFF
>TRBV19|-|TRBJ1-6|TRBD1
TGTGCCAGTAGACATACAGGGGCACAATCACCCCTCCACTTT
CASRHTGAQSPLHF
>TRBV5-8|few|TRBJ2-7|-
TGTGCCAGCAGCTTGAGGGCGGGGTTCGCCTACGAGCAGTACTTC
CASSLRAGFAYEQYF
>TRBV18|-|TRBJ2-5|TRBD2
TGTGCCAGCTCACCGACCGGCCTTAGCGGGGGAAGCCAAGAGACCCAGTACTTC
CASSPTGLSGGSQETQYF
>TRBV29-1|few|TRBJ2-1|TRBD2
TGCAGCGTTGAAGGGGGACTACAGGATGAGCAGTTCTTC
CSVEGGLQDEQFF
>TRBV7-9|-|TRBJ1-2|-
TGTGCCAGCAGCTTAGGGGGCACAGGGAACGGAGGCTACACCTTC
CASSLGGTGNGGYTF
>TRBV6-5|-|TRBJ1-2|-
TGTGCCAGCAGTAGCCCGAGGTATGCTGACTATGGCTACACCTTC
CASSSPRYADYGYTF